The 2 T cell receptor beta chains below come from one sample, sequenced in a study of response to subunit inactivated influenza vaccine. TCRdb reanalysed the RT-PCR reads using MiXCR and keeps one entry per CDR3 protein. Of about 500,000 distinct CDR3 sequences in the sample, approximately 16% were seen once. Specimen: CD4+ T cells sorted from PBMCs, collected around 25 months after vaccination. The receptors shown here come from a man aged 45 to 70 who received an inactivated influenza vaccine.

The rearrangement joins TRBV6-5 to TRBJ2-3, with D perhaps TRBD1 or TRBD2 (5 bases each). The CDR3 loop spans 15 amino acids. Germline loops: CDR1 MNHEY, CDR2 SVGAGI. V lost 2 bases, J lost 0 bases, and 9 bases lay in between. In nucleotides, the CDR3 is TGTGCCAGCAGTTACCGGGGCAGGAGCACAGATACGCAGTATTTT. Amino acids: CASSYRGRSTDTQYF.

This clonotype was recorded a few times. The CDR3 spells CASSLDTGGGYTF. DNA for the CDR3: TGTGCCAGCAGCTTGGACACTGGGGGTGGCTACACCTTC. The gene calls are TRBV7-9 and TRBJ1-2; D may be TRBD1 (5 bases). V lost 3 bases to trimming and J lost 7 bases, with 12 bases between them. Looked up from germline, CDR1 is SEHNR and CDR2 is FQNEAQ (reference sequence). CDR3 length equals 13 residues.